This T cell receptor beta chain was retrieved from a study of human T cells and chemical hapten exposure. Study-wide context: Diphenylcyclopropenone doses were given weekly to the scalps of patients across the approximately 24-week study. Small volume differences among pooled libraries mainly caused per-sample TCR yield variation.

The time point is: patch test 2, 6 weeks after DPC sensitization. Treatment denoted: therapeutic diphenylcyclopropenone sensitization with weekly scalp DPC. Blood, whole and unfractionated, served as the source for total RNA extraction. In TCRdb, the RACE reads were re-called with MiXCR into one record per CDR3 protein. This sample yields about 50,000 distinct CDR3 sequences, of which about 9.9% are seen a single time; 1.5% to 2% belongs to the top ten. Ten or more counts support this clonotype. This sequence was found in a woman between 50 and 59 years old with alopecia areata. Some clones in this sample may be carry-over from other donors' samples. The sequencing used whole blood, collected in connection with sensitization to the hapten diphenylcyclopropenone (DPC).

The CDR3 protein is CASSTTGGYVQYF. The CDR3 coding sequence is TGTGCCAGCAGCACCACAGGAGGCTATGTGCAGTACTTC. This chain uses TRBV12-3 or TRBV12-4 with TRBJ2-7, with D possibly being TRBD1 or TRBD2 (5 bases each). This CDR3 region has 13 residues. V was trimmed by 6 bases and J by 9 bases, leaving 18 bases between them.